A single T cell receptor beta chain is shown here with its context. The data belong to a study of T cells in Graves' hyperthyroidism and ophthalmopathy. What was amplified from RNA transcripts were TCR beta CDR3 regions. A first-round RT-PCR of the TCR CDR3 used the HTBI primer set. TCRdb reanalysed the multiplex PCR reads using MiXCR and keeps one entry per CDR3 protein. The sample yields 300,000 to 450,000 distinct CDR3 sequences, 15% to 19% seen once. V lost 0 bases, J lost 1 base, and 6 bases lay in between. CDR3 size: 15 residues. Germline V gene lookup returns CDR1 SGHTA and CDR2 FQGNSA. Newly diagnosed patients aged 18 to 65 had hyperthyroidism of under 2 months' duration. The blood specimen was taken at initial hyperthyroidism diagnosis, before any ophthalmopathy symptoms. This sample holds PBMCs from roughly 10 ml fresh peripheral blood.

Sequencing used blood. V usage is TRBV7-2 and J usage is TRBJ2-2; unclear D gene. This sequence originates from a young woman with Graves' hyperthyroidism that later progressed to Graves' ophthalmopathy. CDR3 amino acids: CASSLAAMNTGELFF. CDR3 sequence (DNA): TGTGCCAGCAGCTTAGCGGCCATGAACACCGGGGAGCTGTTTTTT.